This T cell receptor (beta chain) appears in the sequencing data of a study of cytomegalovirus exposure and HLA in healthy donors. Study-wide points: A previous analysis found most TCR beta V segments productive roughly 87% or roughly 30% of the time. A later analysis showed TCR association rates differing by HLA locus, peaking at DRB1 and lowest at HLA-C. In the analysis, some V segments, TRBV6-2 and TRBV6-3 included, were excluded as indistinguishable.

The PCR had 60 Vbeta and 13 Jbeta primers. Profiled with immunoSEQ multiplex PCR; TCRdb holds only in-frame clones, not every one. Among 90,000 to 150,000 clones listed, roughly four fifths were seen once. The CDR3 covers 16 residues. The germline V gene has CDR1 MNHNY and CDR2 SVGAGI (reference sequence). V lost 5 bases, J lost 5 bases, and 12 bases stayed unmatched. In the case of this clone: The target antigen is unknown.

Input material: PBMCs. The TCR comes from a woman aged 40-49 years in good health and CMV-seropositive. The rearrangement links TRBV6-6 to TRBJ2-3, with TRBD2 identical over 8 bases. The CDR3 is CASSLYRGGLEDTQYF. In DNA, the CDR3 is TGTGCCAGCAGTCTCTACCGGGGGGGACTTGAAGATACGCAGTATTTT.